In this sample, the clone carrying this T cell receptor beta chain turned up many times. Taking about 18-32 mg of unsorted bulk tissue, the authors co-extracted RNA and DNA. Patients were treatment-naive with chronic HBV infection. The CDR3 loop spans 13 amino acids. Trimming removed 5 bases from V and 4 bases from J, with 9 bases in between. CDR1 MNHNS and CDR2 SASEGT come from the germline V gene. This sample is part of a study of tumor-infiltrating lymphocytes in primary liver carcinoma. Reverse transcription of roughly 480 ng total RNA with a constant-region primer produced TCR beta cDNA. Libraries of TCR beta came from three nested multiplex PCR rounds with slightly modified ARM-PCR. Both of the initial two PCR rounds ran for roughly 10 cycles and employed TRBV1-TRBV30 forward primers alongside a C-beta reverse primer. TCRdb ran MiXCR on the multiplex PCR reads and lists one entry per CDR3 protein. The table lists just under 95,000 distinct CDR3 sequences, just under 70% of them singletons, with approximately 30% in the top ten.

Input material: tumor-adjacent normal liver tissue. The TCR comes from a man in his forties or fifties with primary liver carcinoma and hepatitis B virus infection. The chain links TRBV6-1 to TRBJ2-1; D remains unclear. Written as DNA, the CDR3 is TGTGCCAGCAGTATAGACATTTACAATGAGCAGTTCTTC. Translating it yields CASSIDIYNEQFF.